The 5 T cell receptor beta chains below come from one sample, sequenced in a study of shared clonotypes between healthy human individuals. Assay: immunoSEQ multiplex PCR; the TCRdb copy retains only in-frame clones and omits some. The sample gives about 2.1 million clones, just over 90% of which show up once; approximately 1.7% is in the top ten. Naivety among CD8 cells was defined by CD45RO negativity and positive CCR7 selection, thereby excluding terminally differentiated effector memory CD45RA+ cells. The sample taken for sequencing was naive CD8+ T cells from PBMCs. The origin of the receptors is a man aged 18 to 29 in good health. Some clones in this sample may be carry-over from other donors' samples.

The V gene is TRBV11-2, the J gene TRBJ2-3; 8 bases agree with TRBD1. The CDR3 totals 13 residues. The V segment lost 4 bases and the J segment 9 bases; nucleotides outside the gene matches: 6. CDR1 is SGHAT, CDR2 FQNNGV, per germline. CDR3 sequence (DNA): TGTGCCAGCAGCTACACCCGACAGGGGACGCAGTATTTT. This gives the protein CASSYTRQGTQYF.

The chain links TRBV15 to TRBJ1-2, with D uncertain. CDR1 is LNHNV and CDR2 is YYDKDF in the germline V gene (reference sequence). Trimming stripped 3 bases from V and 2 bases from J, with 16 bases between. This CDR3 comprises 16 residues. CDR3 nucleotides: TGTGCCACCAGCAGTCACAATCCAGACACGAACTATGGCTACACCTTC. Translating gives CATSSHNPDTNYGYTF.

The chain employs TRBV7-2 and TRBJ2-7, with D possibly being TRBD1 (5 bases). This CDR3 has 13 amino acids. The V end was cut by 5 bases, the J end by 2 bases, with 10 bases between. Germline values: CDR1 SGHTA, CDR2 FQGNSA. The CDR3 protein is CASSGAGTYEQYF. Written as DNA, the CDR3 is TGTGCCAGCAGCGGGGCCGGAACCTACGAGCAGTACTTC.

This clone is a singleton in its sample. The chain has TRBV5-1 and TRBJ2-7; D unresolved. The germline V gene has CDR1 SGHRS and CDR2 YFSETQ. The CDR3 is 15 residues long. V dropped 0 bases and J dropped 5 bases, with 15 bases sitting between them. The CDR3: CASSLARLVSDEQYF. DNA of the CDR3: TGCGCCAGCAGCTTGGCCCGGCTAGTGAGCGACGAGCAGTACTTC.

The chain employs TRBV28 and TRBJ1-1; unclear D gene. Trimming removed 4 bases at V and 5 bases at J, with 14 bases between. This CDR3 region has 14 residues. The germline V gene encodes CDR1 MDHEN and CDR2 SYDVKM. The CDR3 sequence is CASSSSGWLTEAFF. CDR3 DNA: TGTGCCAGCAGTTCAAGCGGTTGGCTAACTGAAGCTTTCTTT.